A selection of T cell receptor beta chains follows, all from one sample in a study of tumor-infiltrating lymphocytes in primary liver carcinoma. TCRdb called the multiplex PCR reads again in MiXCR, with one record for every CDR3 protein. The sample shows some 320,000 distinct CDR3 sequences, 60% to 80% of them seen only once. Sequenced input: peripheral blood. These receptors came from a man aged 40-50 years with primary liver carcinoma and hepatitis B virus infection. CDR3s include the opening cysteine and the closing phenylalanine or tryptophan. Each record gives: V gene, D gene, J gene, clone size, CDR3 protein, CDR3 DNA. D genes are given only for firm matches. Clone size appears in some rows only: once, few, many, or a class for an expanded clone.

v_call: TRBV19; d_call: TRBD1; j_call: TRBJ2-7; clone_size: -; cdr3_aa: CASRGQVSSYEQYF; cdr3_nt: TGTGCCAGTCGCGGACAGGTTAGCTCCTACGAGCAGTACTTC
v_call: TRBV6-1; d_call: TRBD2; j_call: TRBJ2-7; clone_size: -; cdr3_aa: CASNSGAYDQYF; cdr3_nt: TGTGCCAGCAATAGCGGGGCCTATGATCAGTACTTC
v_call: TRBV10-1; d_call: -; j_call: TRBJ2-1; clone_size: once; cdr3_aa: CTSSVSPAGWNEQFF; cdr3_nt: TGCACCAGCAGCGTGTCCCCTGCGGGATGGAATGAGCAGTTCTTC
v_call: TRBV11-2; d_call: TRBD2; j_call: TRBJ2-1; clone_size: -; cdr3_aa: CARCPASGAGLSSYNEQFF; cdr3_nt: TGTGCCCGCTGCCCAGCTAGCGGAGCCGGCCTAAGCTCCTACAATGAGCAGTTCTTC
v_call: TRBV11-3; d_call: -; j_call: TRBJ2-1; clone_size: -; cdr3_aa: CASRKGADSYNEQFF; cdr3_nt: TGTGCCAGCAGAAAAGGAGCGGACTCCTACAATGAGCAGTTCTTC
v_call: TRBV30; d_call: -; j_call: TRBJ2-5; clone_size: -; cdr3_aa: CAWSAIRGGGYEQYF; cdr3_nt: TGTGCCTGGAGTGCGATCAGGGGAGGGGGCTACGAACAGTACTTC
v_call: TRBV11-2; d_call: -; j_call: TRBJ2-3; clone_size: -; cdr3_aa: CASSLGRLVGDTKYF; cdr3_nt: TGTGCCAGCAGCTTAGGGCGACTAGTGGGAGATACGAAGTATTTT
v_call: TRBV25-1; d_call: -; j_call: TRBJ1-5; clone_size: -; cdr3_aa: CASSDRDQPQHF; cdr3_nt: TGTGCCAGCAGTGACAGGGACCAGCCCCAGCATTTT
v_call: TRBV7-8; d_call: TRBD2; j_call: TRBJ2-1; clone_size: once; cdr3_aa: CANSLARPAGGLGEQFF; cdr3_nt: TGTGCCAACAGCTTAGCGCGTCCGGCGGGAGGGCTAGGCGAGCAGTTCTTC
v_call: TRBV6-2/TRBV6-3; d_call: -; j_call: TRBJ1-2; clone_size: -; cdr3_aa: CASSSKRGYTF; cdr3_nt: TGTGCTAGCAGTTCGAAACGAGGCTACACCTTC
v_call: TRBV10-3; d_call: -; j_call: TRBJ2-1; clone_size: -; cdr3_aa: CAISESESRRLF; cdr3_nt: TGTGCCATCAGTGAGTCGGAGTCTCGGCGGCTCTTC
v_call: TRBV6-6; d_call: -; j_call: TRBJ2-3; clone_size: -; cdr3_aa: CASSDTDTQCF; cdr3_nt: TGTGCCAGTAGCGACACAGATACGCAGTGTTTT
v_call: TRBV29-1; d_call: -; j_call: TRBJ2-7; clone_size: -; cdr3_aa: CSVTGITVYEHYF; cdr3_nt: TGCAGCGTAACCGGGATCACCGTCTACGAGCACTACTTT
v_call: TRBV5-4; d_call: -; j_call: TRBJ2-1; clone_size: -; cdr3_aa: CASSLAEGASSYNEQFF; cdr3_nt: TGTGCCAGCAGCTTGGCGGAGGGAGCCTCCTCCTACAATGAGCAGTTCTTC
v_call: TRBV2; d_call: -; j_call: TRBJ2-5; clone_size: few; cdr3_aa: CASSEAQETQYF; cdr3_nt: TGTGCCAGCAGTGAAGCTCAAGAGACCCAGTACTTC
v_call: TRBV11-2; d_call: TRBD2; j_call: TRBJ2-2; clone_size: -; cdr3_aa: CASSTGLAGAGELFF; cdr3_nt: TGTGCCAGTAGCACAGGATTAGCGGGAGCCGGGGAGCTGTTTTTT
v_call: TRBV4-1; d_call: TRBD2; j_call: TRBJ2-1; clone_size: many; cdr3_aa: CASSSSRNSGRGEQFF; cdr3_nt: TGCGCCAGCAGCTCATCAAGAAATAGCGGGAGAGGTGAGCAGTTCTTC
v_call: TRBV12-3/TRBV12-4; d_call: -; j_call: TRBJ2-7; clone_size: -; cdr3_aa: CASSLGPGKQYF; cdr3_nt: TGTGCCAGCAGCCTTGGGCCCGGCAAGCAGTACTTC
v_call: TRBV6-1; d_call: -; j_call: TRBJ2-3; clone_size: many; cdr3_aa: CASNLDRTDTQYF; cdr3_nt: TGTGCCAGCAACTTAGACCGCACAGATACGCAGTATTTT
v_call: TRBV5-1; d_call: -; j_call: TRBJ2-5; clone_size: -; cdr3_aa: CASSLGHSQETQYF; cdr3_nt: TGCGCCAGCAGCTTGGGACACTCTCAAGAGACCCAGTACTTC
v_call: TRBV10-3; d_call: TRBD2; j_call: TRBJ2-7; clone_size: few; cdr3_aa: CAIGSGSPHEQYF; cdr3_nt: TGTGCCATCGGGAGCGGGAGCCCCCACGAGCAGTACTTC
v_call: TRBV6-1; d_call: -; j_call: TRBJ2-7; clone_size: few; cdr3_aa: CASSEETSFFYEQYF; cdr3_nt: TGTGCCAGCAGTGAAGAAACTAGCTTTTTCTACGAGCAGTACTTC
v_call: TRBV6-1; d_call: -; j_call: TRBJ1-5; clone_size: medium-sized; cdr3_aa: CASSEAKGQPQHF; cdr3_nt: TGTGCCAGCAGTGAAGCGAAGGGCCAGCCCCAGCATTTT
v_call: TRBV12-3/TRBV12-4; d_call: -; j_call: TRBJ2-2; clone_size: -; cdr3_aa: CASLANTWELFF; cdr3_nt: TGTGCCAGCCTGGCGAATACCTGGGAGCTGTTTTTT
v_call: TRBV14; d_call: TRBD1; j_call: TRBJ1-5; clone_size: -; cdr3_aa: CTSSHGQGGNQPQHF; cdr3_nt: TGTACCAGCAGCCATGGACAGGGAGGCAATCAGCCCCAGCATTTT
v_call: TRBV12-3/TRBV12-4; d_call: TRBD1; j_call: TRBJ2-7; clone_size: many; cdr3_aa: CASSPVDRTGSYEQYF; cdr3_nt: TGTGCCAGCAGTCCCGTCGATCGGACAGGGTCCTACGAGCAGTACTTC
v_call: TRBV28; d_call: -; j_call: TRBJ2-5; clone_size: -; cdr3_aa: CASRGRGSQETQCF; cdr3_nt: TGTGCCAGCCGGGGGCGAGGAAGCCAAGAGACCCAGTGCTTC
v_call: TRBV11-2; d_call: -; j_call: TRBJ2-1; clone_size: many; cdr3_aa: CASSFFRDHEQFF; cdr3_nt: TGTGCCAGCAGCTTTTTCAGGGATCATGAGCAGTTCTTC
v_call: TRBV4-1; d_call: TRBD1; j_call: TRBJ1-6; clone_size: -; cdr3_aa: CASSHHLQGADSPLHF; cdr3_nt: TGCGCCAGCAGCCACCACCTACAGGGGGCGGATTCACCCCTCCACTTT
v_call: TRBV11-1; d_call: TRBD2; j_call: TRBJ2-5; clone_size: -; cdr3_aa: CASSLSISGANQEIQYF; cdr3_nt: TGTGCCAGCAGCCTCAGTATTAGCGGGGCTAACCAAGAGATTCAGTACTTC
v_call: TRBV5-5; d_call: -; j_call: TRBJ2-5; clone_size: few; cdr3_aa: CASSLSVGIRETQYF; cdr3_nt: TGTGCCAGTAGCTTGAGCGTTGGCATTCGAGAGACCCAGTACTTC
v_call: TRBV28; d_call: TRBD1; j_call: TRBJ2-2; clone_size: few; cdr3_aa: CASRVGDRVTGELFF; cdr3_nt: TGTGCCAGCAGGGTGGGGGACAGAGTAACCGGGGAGCTGTTTTTT
v_call: TRBV12-3/TRBV12-4; d_call: -; j_call: TRBJ2-1; clone_size: few; cdr3_aa: CVSSRTDEQFF; cdr3_nt: TGTGTCAGCAGCCGGACCGATGAGCAGTTCTTC
v_call: TRBV12-3/TRBV12-4; d_call: -; j_call: TRBJ1-5; clone_size: many; cdr3_aa: CASSLNQPQHF; cdr3_nt: TGTGCCAGCAGTTTAAATCAGCCCCAGCATTTT
v_call: TRBV29-1; d_call: TRBD1; j_call: TRBJ2-5; clone_size: many; cdr3_aa: CSVELQGSGATQYF; cdr3_nt: TGCAGCGTTGAATTACAGGGGAGTGGGGCGACCCAGTACTTC
v_call: TRBV6-1; d_call: -; j_call: TRBJ1-4; clone_size: many; cdr3_aa: CASSDLGTNEKLFF; cdr3_nt: TGTGCCAGCAGTGACCTGGGAACAAATGAAAAACTGTTTTTT
v_call: TRBV13; d_call: -; j_call: TRBJ1-6; clone_size: -; cdr3_aa: CASSSQRANSPLHF; cdr3_nt: TGTGCCAGCAGCTCCCAGAGGGCTAATTCACCCCTCCACTTT
v_call: TRBV2; d_call: TRBD2; j_call: TRBJ2-1; clone_size: -; cdr3_aa: CASSEQGLGNEQFF; cdr3_nt: TGTGCCAGCAGTGAGCAGGGACTAGGAAATGAGCAGTTCTTC
v_call: TRBV11-3; d_call: -; j_call: TRBJ2-1; clone_size: -; cdr3_aa: CVSSLGEGANSYNEQFF; cdr3_nt: TGCGTCAGCAGCTTAGGGGAAGGCGCTAACTCCTACAATGAGCAGTTCTTC
v_call: TRBV7-9; d_call: -; j_call: TRBJ1-1; clone_size: -; cdr3_aa: CASSFGGEAFF; cdr3_nt: TGTGCCAGCAGCTTTGGGGGTGAAGCTTTCTTT
v_call: TRBV12-3/TRBV12-4; d_call: -; j_call: TRBJ1-3; clone_size: -; cdr3_aa: CASSLFQGLSGNTIYF; cdr3_nt: TGTGCCAGCAGTTTATTTCAGGGTCTCTCTGGAAACACCATATATTTT
v_call: TRBV6-1; d_call: -; j_call: TRBJ1-1; clone_size: many; cdr3_aa: CASSEAGGNTEAFF; cdr3_nt: TGTGCCAGCAGTGAAGCGGGGGGAAACACTGAAGCTTTCTTT
v_call: TRBV4-2; d_call: TRBD1; j_call: TRBJ1-2; clone_size: -; cdr3_aa: CASSQAGTGGRSYGYTF; cdr3_nt: TGTGCCAGCAGCCAAGCCGGGACAGGGGGCAGGAGCTATGGCTACACCTTT
v_call: TRBV11-2; d_call: TRBD2; j_call: TRBJ2-1; clone_size: many; cdr3_aa: CASSPWSGGYNEQFF; cdr3_nt: TGTGCCAGCAGCCCTTGGAGCGGGGGATACAATGAGCAGTTCTTC
v_call: TRBV5-1; d_call: TRBD1; j_call: TRBJ2-1; clone_size: -; cdr3_aa: CASSFTGTGIVNEQFF; cdr3_nt: TGCGCCAGCAGCTTTACCGGGACAGGGATAGTAAATGAGCAGTTCTTC
v_call: TRBV5-4; d_call: -; j_call: TRBJ2-5; clone_size: -; cdr3_aa: CASSLSQGVETQYF; cdr3_nt: TGTGCCAGCAGCTTGAGTCAGGGAGTAGAGACCCAGTACTTC